Listed below are T cell receptor beta chains from one sample, sequenced in a study of control samples from healthy donors and cancer patients. Sequencing used immunoSEQ multiplex PCR; TCRdb keeps in-frame clones, though not all of them. The sample lists 150,000 to 200,000 clones; approximately 94% were seen once. Material for sequencing was blood. The source is a man younger than 40 in good health. The CDR3 runs from the conserved cysteine through the conserved F or W. D genes are given only for firm matches. Rows give clone size only sometimes, using once, few, many, or a class for an expanded clone.

.	TRBV7-8	TRBJ1-2	.	TGTGCCAGCAGCTTAGCGCGAGGGACCCCCATTCCACCTAATGGCTACACCTTC	CASSLARGTPIPPNGYTF
.	TRBV30	TRBJ1-6	.	TGTGCCTGGAGTGGCGGGGTACGATATAATTCACCCCTCCACTTT	CAWSGGVRYNSPLHF
.	TRBV10-3	TRBJ2-7	.	TGTGCCACCGCCTTGGGCGGGCAACCTGACGAGCAGTACTTC	CATALGGQPDEQYF
.	TRBV3-1/TRBV3-2	TRBJ2-2	.	TGTGCCAGCAGCCTGAAAACCGGGGAGCTGTTTTTT	CASSLKTGELFF
.	TRBV15	TRBJ1-4	.	TGTGCCACCAGCAGAGGGAGGGCTACTAATGAAAAACTGTTTTTT	CATSRGRATNEKLFF
.	TRBV7-9	TRBJ2-1	.	TGTGCCAGCAGCGAGCCCGGGGGGCTTAATAATGAGCAGTTCTTC	CASSEPGGLNNEQFF
.	TRBV2	TRBJ1-6	.	TGTGCCAGCGGAAGGATTAGCTCCTATAATTCACCCCTCCACTTT	CASGRISSYNSPLHF
.	TRBV11-2	TRBJ2-1	.	TGTGCCAGCAGCTTAGATCTTCCCCAATGGAATGAGCAGTTCTTC	CASSLDLPQWNEQFF
.	TRBV11-2	TRBJ2-3	.	TGTGCCAGCAGCTTAGCTTACAGTTTCACAGATACGCAGTATTTT	CASSLAYSFTDTQYF
TRBD1	TRBV6-1	TRBJ2-7	.	TGTGCCAGCAGTGTGGTGACAGGGTGGGTGGACGAGCAGTACTTC	CASSVVTGWVDEQYF
.	TRBV5-1	TRBJ1-1	.	TGCGCCAGCAGCTTACAGGGGAACACTGAAGCTTTCTTT	CASSLQGNTEAFF
.	TRBV24-1	TRBJ2-1	.	TGTGCCACCAGTGATCCGGGAACACCCAATGAGCAGTTCTTC	CATSDPGTPNEQFF
.	TRBV19	TRBJ2-1	.	TGTGCCAGTAGTATCGACAATGAGCAGTTCTTC	CASSIDNEQFF
.	TRBV6-1	TRBJ1-1	.	TGTGCCAGCAGTGAACAGGGGTTGGGCACTGAAGCTTTCTTT	CASSEQGLGTEAFF
TRBD1	TRBV28	TRBJ1-5	.	TGTGCCAGCAGCACGACAGGGGAATTCAATCAGCCCCAGCATTTT	CASSTTGEFNQPQHF
.	TRBV20-1	TRBJ2-3	.	TGCAGTGCAAGCACAGATACGCAGTATTTT	CSASTDTQYF
TRBD1	TRBV5-1	TRBJ1-2	.	TGCGCCAGCAGCACGGACAGGGGGAACTATGGCTACACCTTC	CASSTDRGNYGYTF
.	TRBV5-5	TRBJ1-5	once	TGTGCCAGCAGCTTGGAGGGGGGAGGCAATCAGCCCCAGCATTTT	CASSLEGGGNQPQHF